The sequence of this TCR beta chain was determined in a study of T cells in Graves' hyperthyroidism and ophthalmopathy. Study-wide results and limits: Ophthalmopathy was told apart from stable hyperthyroidism by a 13 V-J model. Most thyroid clonotypes expanded above 0.001 were also detected in blood.

In germline, CDR1 is LNHNV, CDR2 YYDKDF (reference sequence). The CDR3 has 13 residues. Trimming pared 5 bases from V and 2 bases from J, leaving 7 bases between. What was amplified from RNA transcripts were TCR beta CDR3 regions. First-round RT-PCR with HTBI primers amplified the TCR CDR3 region. One entry per CDR3 protein results from TCRdb running MiXCR on the multiplex PCR reads. In the table there are about 530,000 distinct CDR3 sequences, roughly a sixth of which are singletons. This clonotype was detected ten times or more. Its antigen is undetermined. This chain connects TRBV15 to TRBJ2-1; D unresolved. This TCR came from a woman under 30 with Graves' ophthalmopathy. Specimen: blood. This CDR3 is CATSVTTYNEQFF. The CDR3 DNA is TGTGCCACCAGCGTAACGACCTACAATGAGCAGTTCTTC.